This T cell receptor beta chain was identified in a study of blood T cell repertoires in COVID-19. Across the study: From T cells, B-cell-depleted T cells, or PBMCs came the material, which was cDNA or gDNA.

Cohorts were based on clinical histories the participants reported. Study processing details: Researchers report that nucleated cell counts were estimated from reference gene primer amplification. Sequenced by immunoSEQ multiplex PCR; TCRdb stores in-frame clones only, minus some. The V and J calls and the clone size are those of that table, but D and trimming were determined from the DNA. The top ten hold about 7.3% of the sample, which has 150,000 to 190,000 clones, about 86% seen once. CDR1 and CDR2 (germline): KGHSH, LQKENI. V was pared by 1 base and J by 1 base, with 5 bases between. The CDR3 is made up of 15 amino acids.

The specimen was PBMCs or T cells enriched from blood (not recorded which). This chain joins TRBV18 and TRBJ1-6, with D possibly being TRBD1 (5 bases). The origin of this receptor is a man in his forties or fifties who had recovered from COVID-19. CDR3 sequence reads: CASSPQGSYNSPLHF. CDR3 DNA sequence: TGTGCCAGCTCACCACAGGGGTCCTATAATTCACCCCTCCACTTT.